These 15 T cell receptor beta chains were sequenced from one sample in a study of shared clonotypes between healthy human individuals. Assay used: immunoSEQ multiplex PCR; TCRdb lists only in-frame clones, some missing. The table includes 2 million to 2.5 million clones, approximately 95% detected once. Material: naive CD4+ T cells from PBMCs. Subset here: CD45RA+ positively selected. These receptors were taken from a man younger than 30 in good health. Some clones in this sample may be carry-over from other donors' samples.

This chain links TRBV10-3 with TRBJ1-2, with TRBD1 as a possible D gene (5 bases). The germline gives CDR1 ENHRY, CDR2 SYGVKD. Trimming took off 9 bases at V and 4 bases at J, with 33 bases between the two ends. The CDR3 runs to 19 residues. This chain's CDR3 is CAIRDVLPFGQGDFYGYTF. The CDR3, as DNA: TGTGCCATTAGAGATGTTTTACCGTTTGGGCAGGGCGATTTCTATGGCTACACCTTC.

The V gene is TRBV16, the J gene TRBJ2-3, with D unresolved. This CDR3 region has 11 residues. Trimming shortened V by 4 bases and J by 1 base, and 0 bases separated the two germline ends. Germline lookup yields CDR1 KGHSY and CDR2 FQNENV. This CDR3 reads CASSRTDTQYF. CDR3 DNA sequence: TGTGCCAGCAGCCGCACAGATACGCAGTATTTT.

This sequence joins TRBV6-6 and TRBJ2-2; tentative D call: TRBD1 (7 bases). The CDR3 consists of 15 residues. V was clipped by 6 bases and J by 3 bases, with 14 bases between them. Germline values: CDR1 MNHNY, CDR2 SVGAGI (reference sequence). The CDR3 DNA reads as TGTGCCAGCAGCCAGGGGGGCGGATACACCGGGGAGCTGTTTTTT. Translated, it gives CASSQGGGYTGELFF.

This chain's CDR3 is CASSGWAAAYNEQFF. The CDR3 DNA reads TGTGCCAGCAGCGGATGGGCCGCAGCCTACAATGAGCAGTTCTTC. This chain joins TRBV9 and TRBJ2-1; unclear D gene. The CDR3 covers 15 residues. The V end was cut by 3 bases, the J end by 2 bases, with 12 bases between. Looked up from germline, CDR1 is SGDLS and CDR2 is YYNGEE. The complete variable domain, with remaining parts taken from reference TRBV9 and TRBJ2-1, reads DSGVTQTPKHLITATGQRVTLRCSPRSGDLSVYWYQQSLDQGLQFLIQYYNGEERAKGNILERFSAQQFPDLHSELNLSSLELGDSALYFCASSGWAAAYNEQFFGPGTRLTVL.

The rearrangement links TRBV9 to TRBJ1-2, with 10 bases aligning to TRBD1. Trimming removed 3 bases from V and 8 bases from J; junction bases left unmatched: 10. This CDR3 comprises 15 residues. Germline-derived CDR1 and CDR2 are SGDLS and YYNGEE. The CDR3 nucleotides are TGTGCCAGCAGCGGACAGGGGGCGCGCCTTAGGGGCTACACCTTC. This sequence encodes CASSGQGARLRGYTF.

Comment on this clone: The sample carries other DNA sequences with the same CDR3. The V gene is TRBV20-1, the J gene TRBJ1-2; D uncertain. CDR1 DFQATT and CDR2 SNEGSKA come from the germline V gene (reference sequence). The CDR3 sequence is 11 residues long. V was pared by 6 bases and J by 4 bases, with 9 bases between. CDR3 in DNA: TGCAGTGCCCCCGGCAGCTATGGCTACACCTTC. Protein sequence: CSAPGSYGYTF.

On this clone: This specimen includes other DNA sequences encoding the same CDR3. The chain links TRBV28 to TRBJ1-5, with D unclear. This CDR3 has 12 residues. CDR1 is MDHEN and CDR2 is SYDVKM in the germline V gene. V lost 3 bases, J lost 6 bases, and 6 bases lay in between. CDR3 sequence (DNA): TGTGCCAGCAGTTTTAGAGGTCAGCCCCAGCATTTT. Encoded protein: CASSFRGQPQHF. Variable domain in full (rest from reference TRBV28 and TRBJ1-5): DVKVTQSSRYLVKRTGEKVFLECVQDMDHENMFWYRQDPGLGLRLIYFSYDVKMKEKGDIPEGYSVSREKKERFSLILESASTNQTSMYLCASSFRGQPQHFGDGTRLSIL.

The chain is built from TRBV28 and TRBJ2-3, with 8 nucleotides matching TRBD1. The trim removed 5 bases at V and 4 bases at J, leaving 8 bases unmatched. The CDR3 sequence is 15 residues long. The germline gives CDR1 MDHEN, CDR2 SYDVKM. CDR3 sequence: CASSLQDRVADTQYF. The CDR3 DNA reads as TGTGCCAGCAGTCTCCAGGACAGGGTAGCAGATACGCAGTATTTT.

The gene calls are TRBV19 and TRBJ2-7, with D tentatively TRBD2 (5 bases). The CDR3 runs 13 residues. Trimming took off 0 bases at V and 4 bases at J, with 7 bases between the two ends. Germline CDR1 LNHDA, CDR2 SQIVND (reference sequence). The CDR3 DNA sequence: TGTGCCAGTAGTATAGATACTAGATACGAGCAGTACTTC. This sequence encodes CASSIDTRYEQYF.

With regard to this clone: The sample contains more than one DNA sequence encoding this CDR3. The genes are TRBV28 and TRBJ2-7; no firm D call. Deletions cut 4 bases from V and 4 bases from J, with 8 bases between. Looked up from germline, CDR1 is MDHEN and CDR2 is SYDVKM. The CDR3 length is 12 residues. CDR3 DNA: TGTGCCAGCAGTTATAGCACGTACGAGCAGTACTTC. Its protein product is CASSYSTYEQYF.

CDR3 loop: CASSLAGTSNTQYF. The CDR3, as DNA: TGTGCCAGCAGCTTGGCCGGCACTAGCAACACGCAGTATTTT. J is TRBJ2-3 and V is TRBV5-6, with D possibly matching TRBD2 (6 bases). The CDR3 totals 14 residues. Trimming left V 0 bases short and J 9 bases short, with 14 bases between. Germline V gene sequence: CDR1 SGHDT, CDR2 YYEEEE.

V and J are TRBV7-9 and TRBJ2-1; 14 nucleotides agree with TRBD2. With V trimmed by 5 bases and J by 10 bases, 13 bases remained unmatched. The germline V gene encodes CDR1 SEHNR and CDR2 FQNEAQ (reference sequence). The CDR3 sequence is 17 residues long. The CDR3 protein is CASSPYPGLAGVNEQFF. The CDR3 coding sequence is TGTGCCAGCAGCCCCTACCCGGGACTAGCGGGAGTAAACGAGCAGTTCTTC.

CDR3: CASSIVLSGGVEHF. Here the CDR3 DNA reads TGTGCCAGTAGTATCGTCCTATCGGGGGGTGTGGAGCATTTT. This sequence joins TRBV19 and TRBJ1-5; possibly TRBD1 for D (5 bases). This CDR3 spans 14 amino acids. V lost 3 bases to trimming and J lost 14 bases, with 20 bases between them. The germline V gene encodes CDR1 LNHDA and CDR2 SQIVND (reference sequence).

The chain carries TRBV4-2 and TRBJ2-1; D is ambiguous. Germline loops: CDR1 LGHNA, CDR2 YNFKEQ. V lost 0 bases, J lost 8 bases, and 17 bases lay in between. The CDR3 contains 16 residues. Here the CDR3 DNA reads TGTGCCAGCAGCCAAGATCAACGGGCACGGTCGCATGAGCAGTTCTTC. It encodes CASSQDQRARSHEQFF.

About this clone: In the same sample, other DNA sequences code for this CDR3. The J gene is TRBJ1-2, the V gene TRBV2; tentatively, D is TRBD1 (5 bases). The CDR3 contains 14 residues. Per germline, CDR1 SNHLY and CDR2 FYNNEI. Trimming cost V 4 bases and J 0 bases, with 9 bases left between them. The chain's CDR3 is CASSVTGANYGYTF. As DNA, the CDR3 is TGTGCCAGCAGTGTCACAGGCGCTAACTATGGCTACACCTTC.